This T cell receptor beta chain originates from a study of tumor-infiltrating lymphocytes in localized non-small cell lung cancer. With regard to this clone: The target antigen is unknown.

Study findings and constraints: No T-cell fraction difference was seen between IM1 and IM2 tumors.

Trimming pared 7 bases from V and 0 bases from J, leaving 10 bases between. The CDR3 covers 14 residues. Per germline, CDR1 MDHEN and CDR2 SYDVKM. Profiling relied on immunoSEQ multiplex PCR, and the TCRdb table lists in-frame clones only, not all of them. Of 13,000 to 15,000 clones in the sample, more than 80% were seen once. Sequencing input: lung tumor tissue. This chain joins TRBV28 and TRBJ2-1; D is ambiguous. The sequence derives from a human donor with non-small cell lung cancer. CDR3 amino acids: CASIRGSSYNEQFF. DNA of the CDR3: TGTGCCAGCATCCGCGGCAGCTCCTACAATGAGCAGTTCTTC.